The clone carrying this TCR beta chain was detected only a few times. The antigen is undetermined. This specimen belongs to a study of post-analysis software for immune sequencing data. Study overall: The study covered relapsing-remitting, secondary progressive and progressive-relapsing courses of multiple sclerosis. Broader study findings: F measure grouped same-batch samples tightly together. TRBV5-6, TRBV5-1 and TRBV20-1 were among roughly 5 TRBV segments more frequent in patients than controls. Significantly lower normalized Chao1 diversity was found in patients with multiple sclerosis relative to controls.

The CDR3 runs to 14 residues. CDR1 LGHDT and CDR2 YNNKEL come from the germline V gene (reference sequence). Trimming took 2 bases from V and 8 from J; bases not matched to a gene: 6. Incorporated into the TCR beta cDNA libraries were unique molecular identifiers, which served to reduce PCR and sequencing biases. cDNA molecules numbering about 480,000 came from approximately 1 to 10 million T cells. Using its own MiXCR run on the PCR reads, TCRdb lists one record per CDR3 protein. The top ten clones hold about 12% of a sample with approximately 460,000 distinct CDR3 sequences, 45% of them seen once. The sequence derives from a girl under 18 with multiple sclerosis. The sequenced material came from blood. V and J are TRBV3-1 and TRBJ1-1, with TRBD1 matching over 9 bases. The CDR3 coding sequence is TGTGCCAGCAGCCAACCCTCACAGGGGGCGGAAGCTTTCTTT. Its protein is CASSQPSQGAEAFF.